This TCR beta chain was sequenced in a study of shared clonotypes between healthy human individuals. On this clone: Other nucleotide sequences in the sample specify the same CDR3.

Sequencing used immunoSEQ multiplex PCR; TCRdb keeps in-frame clones, though not all of them. The sample lists approximately 840,000 clones; 90% to 97% were seen once. V was cut by 0 bases and J by 2 bases, with 7 bases left in between. The germline V gene has CDR1 SGDLS and CDR2 YYNGEE. The CDR3 loop spans 14 amino acids. CD8 cells regarded as naive lacked CD45RO, were positively chosen for CCR7, and omitted terminally differentiated effector memory CD45RA+ cells. The receptor was isolated from a man between 25 and 39 years old in good health. The material sequenced was naive CD8+ T cells sorted from blood. The chain uses TRBV9 and TRBJ2-3; D unresolved. The CDR3 spells CASSVAGSTDTQYF. The CDR3 DNA reads as TGTGCCAGCAGCGTAGCCGGCTCCACAGATACGCAGTATTTT.